This T cell receptor (beta chain) appears in the sequencing data of a study of PD-1 blockade in classical Hodgkin lymphoma (dated by TCRdb to between 2020 and 2021). Background for the entire study: Nivolumab dosing was 3 mg/kg intravenously every 2 weeks, continuing until either disease progression or unacceptable toxicity. To define a peripheral blood immune signature of response to PD-1 blockade in classical Hodgkin lymphoma, the study combined TCR beta sequencing with CyTOF.

Worth noting for this clone: Its recognized antigen is unknown. No base quality values were provided; no much bigger clone lies one nucleotide off.

The paper as a whole reports these results and caveats: By C4D1, a significant rise was seen in CD4+ TCR diversity but not in CD8+ TCR diversity (p=0.0027 vs p=0.16), and the rise was most apparent among complete responders (p=0.02). Baseline TCR diversity was reported to be lower in newly diagnosed patients than in healthy donors, and even lower in relapsed/refractory patients. Diversity was lower in patients who began nivolumab less than 1 year after ASCT, so these patients were left out of later analyses to avoid confounding by immune reconstitution. Among trial patients, those achieving complete response had baseline diversity similar to that of newly diagnosed patients, while diversity was significantly lower in partial responders and progressors. The study was limited to a single clinical trial cohort, and causes of repertoire differences, possibly disease activity or prior therapy, remained undefined.

The Qiagen DNeasy kit was used to extract genomic DNA both from unsorted PBMCs and from the negatively selected CD4+ and CD8+ fractions. Amplification of TCR beta CDR3 regions was done by immunoSEQ multiplex PCR with primers that anneal to V and J segments. Amplification bias was minimized using a synthetic immune receptor repertoire, and residual bias was removed computationally after sequencing. The authors' analysis ran thus. Repertoire diversity was quantified as the Shannon entropy index using custom Python scripts. The unsorted, CD4+ and CD8+ repertoires were each analyzed separately, with the exception of combined analyses, where CD4+ and CD8+ sequences were merged in silico. A clone counted as expanded when the clone's frequency after treatment rose at least 2-fold relative to C1D1, and clones undetected at baseline were given a pseudocount of 0.5. Clones with 0 or 1 copy at C1D1 were classified as singleton clones, and clones with 2 or more copies were classified as non-singleton clones. Clones expanded in unsorted samples were annotated as CD4+, CD8+ or unknown by matching protein sequences in sorted samples from the same patient. Wilcoxon tests were applied to paired samples to test diversity changes from C1D1 to C4D1. In its TCRdb copy, this immuneACCESS table keeps in-frame sequences only and misses some clones. Where compared with another copy, unresolved V genes explain less than half of these, and the others have no known cause. V and J calls and clone size follow that table, whereas D and trimming were derived from the DNA. Across this sample there are fewer than 55,000 clones, with 80% seen only once. Roughly a fifth of the sample goes to the ten largest clones.

The germline V gene specifies MGHRA as CDR1 and YSYEKL as CDR2. The CDR3, cysteine through phenylalanine, is 15 amino acids long. The kept DNA is CDR3 alone, 45 bases in frame from the first base. V is pared back by 4 bases and J by 4 bases, with 14 bases lying between the germline termini. Taken with the paper, the label for time point translates to: cycle 4 day 1 (C4D1), after 5 to 7 weeks of nivolumab. Relapse after autologous stem cell transplantation had occurred in all trial patients, and cohorts A, B and C were distinguished by prior brentuximab vedotin exposure. A total of 50 to 70 patients with relapsed/refractory classical Hodgkin lymphoma made up the trial cohort, and each patient's best overall response was complete response, partial response or progressive disease. In the multi-cohort phase II CheckMate 205 trial, trial patients received single-agent nivolumab. Best overall response was determined by an independent review committee according to the 2007 International Working Group response criteria. Trial PBMCs were collected just before the start of nivolumab (C1D1) and during therapy at cycle 2 day 1 and cycle 4 day 1. After peripheral blood was drawn into 8 mL Vacutainer Cell Preparation Tubes, PBMCs were isolated by centrifugation and then cryopreserved.

The sequenced sample was peripheral blood mononuclear cells (PBMCs), obtained before the fourth cycle of nivolumab. The rearranged chain carries TRBV4-1 and TRBJ1-5; TRBD1 could be the D gene, as 6 bases match. This TCR was sampled from a human donor with classical Hodgkin lymphoma. The CDR3 corresponds to CASSPLGGPNQPQHF. The sequenced DNA is TGCGCCAGCAGCCCCCTGGGGGGGCCTAATCAGCCCCAGCATTTT.